This T cell receptor (beta chain) was profiled in a study of blood T cell repertoires in COVID-19. Study summary: The study drew acute and convalescent COVID-19 samples from the United States, Italy and Spain.

As handled by the study authors: Nucleated cell counts were estimated from reference gene primer amplification. TCRdb keeps only in-frame clones here, not all; method: immunoSEQ multiplex PCR. The DNA was the basis for D and trimming; V, J and clone size are from that table. The sample has 450,000 or so clones, about nine tenths seen once; the top ten hold less than 2%. CDR3 length: 13 residues. The V end was cut by 1 base, the J end by 11 bases, with 14 bases between. Germline CDR1 and CDR2: MNHEY and SVGAGI. One Seattle source followed patients from active infection through their disease course. The clonotype was recovered from a woman in her thirties or forties with COVID-19, enrolled during active disease. The V call is TRBV6-5, the J call TRBJ1-1; D gene ambiguous. Sequenced: peripheral blood. Here the CDR3 DNA reads TGTGCCAGCAGTTACTTGGCCGGGCGGGATGCTTTCTTT. Its protein product is CASSYLAGRDAFF.